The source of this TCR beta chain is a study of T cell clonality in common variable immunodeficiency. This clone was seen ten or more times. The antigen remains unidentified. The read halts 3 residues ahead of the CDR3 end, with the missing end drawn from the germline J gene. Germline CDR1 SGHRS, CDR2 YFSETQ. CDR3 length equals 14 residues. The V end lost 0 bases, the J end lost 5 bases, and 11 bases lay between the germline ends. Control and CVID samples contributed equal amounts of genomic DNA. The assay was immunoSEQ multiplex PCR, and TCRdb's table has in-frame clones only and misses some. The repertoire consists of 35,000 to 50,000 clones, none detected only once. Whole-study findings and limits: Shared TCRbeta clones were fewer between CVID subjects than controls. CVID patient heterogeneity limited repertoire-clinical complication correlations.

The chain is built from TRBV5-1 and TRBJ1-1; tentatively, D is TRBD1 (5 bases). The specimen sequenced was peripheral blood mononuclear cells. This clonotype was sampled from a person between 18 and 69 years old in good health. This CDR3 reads CASSLGKGMTEAFF. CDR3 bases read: TGCGCCAGCAGCTTGGGTAAGGGGATGACTGAA.